Listed below are T cell receptor beta chains from one sample, sequenced in a study of shared clonotypes between healthy human individuals. Using immunoSEQ multiplex PCR, the repertoire was profiled, and TCRdb retains in-frame clones only, with some absent. The table has hundreds of thousands of clones, 73% seen once; the top ten hold 1.5% to 2%. Sequencing used memory CD4+ T cells sorted from blood. These receptors were collected from a woman aged 30 to 39 in good health. The CDR3 runs from the conserved cysteine through the conserved F or W. The order of the fields is J gene, V gene, CDR3 protein.

>TRBJ1-1|TRBV18
CASSPQSTEAFF
>TRBJ2-2|TRBV7-8
CASSLRLGPGELFF
>TRBJ2-7|TRBV7-8
CASSLGGASRNKEQYF
>TRBJ1-5|TRBV2
CASSDRVFSNQPQHF
>TRBJ1-4|TRBV4-3
CASSQVNMGFATNEKLFF
>TRBJ2-6|TRBV15
CATRESGANVLTF
>TRBJ2-5|TRBV5-5
CASSLEGTGGETQYF
>TRBJ1-1|TRBV6-5
CASSTRADNTEAFF
>TRBJ1-1|TRBV5-1
CASSPGFGHTEAFF
>TRBJ1-1|TRBV19
CASSMIGDRLNTEAFF
>TRBJ2-7|TRBV30
CAWSPVSTREQYF
>TRBJ1-4|TRBV25-1
CASSDTGLNEKLFF
>TRBJ2-5|TRBV11-2
CASSPSSGSETQYF
>TRBJ1-5|TRBV28
CASSWYKTYRGSNQPQHF
>TRBJ1-5|TRBV10-3
CAISEEGNQPQHF
>TRBJ1-1|TRBV18
CASSLQGNTEAFF
>TRBJ2-3|TRBV19
CASTHRGLSTDTQYF
>TRBJ2-7|TRBV5-1
CASSFDVVDYEQYF
>TRBJ2-1|TRBV20-1
CSADKDTEQFF
>TRBJ1-1|TRBV5-3
CARSLYRETNTEAFF
>TRBJ2-2|TRBV4-1
CASSQGLAGGLADTGELFF
>TRBJ1-3|TRBV6-6
CASSYSGQGRNTIYF
>TRBJ2-3|TRBV5-6
CASSMADTQYF
>TRBJ1-4|TRBV28
CASRSGTTNEKLFF
>TRBJ2-5|TRBV7-6
CASTTSFSSGETQYF